The 17 T cell receptor beta chains reported below all come from one sample, sequenced in a study of T cell clonality in common variable immunodeficiency. Study-level results: Fewer deletions and N-nucleotide insertions were reportedly seen in common variable immunodeficiency TCR beta sequences.

Profiling relied on immunoSEQ multiplex PCR, and the TCRdb table lists in-frame clones only, not all of them. Listed for the sample are about 30,000 clones, none seen a single time. These receptors are not linked to any known antigen. The sample taken for sequencing was peripheral blood mononuclear cells. All receptors come from a human donor with common variable immunodeficiency.

The table lists this clone with many counts. The read is 3 residues too short to cover the CDR3 end, so that end is filled in from the germline J gene. This chain joins TRBV12-5 and TRBJ1-1; D is ambiguous. The CDR3 contains 13 residues. Germline lookup yields CDR1 LGHNT and CDR2 FRNRAP. The germline V and J ends were trimmed by 3 bases and 0 bases, with 5 bases remaining between them. The sequenced CDR3 bases are TGTGCTAGTGGTTTCGGGGTGAACACTGAA. Encoded protein: CASGFGVNTE. The full CDR3 reads CASGFGVNTEAFF.

The sample holds many counts of this clone. The CDR3 extends 3 residues past the end of the read, so its final part is completed from the germline J gene. V and J are TRBV5-6 and TRBJ2-7; D not certain. The V gene's germline CDR1 is SGHDT and CDR2 YYEEEE. The CDR3 covers 12 residues. The V and J ends lost 3 bases and 6 bases respectively, with 10 bases between them. CDR3 sequence reads: CASSSTALEQYF. CDR3 DNA, as far as it was read: TGTGCCAGCAGCTCAACAGCTCTCGAG.

This clone was picked up many times. Relative to the germline gene, one junction end is altered; a read error may explain this. The read stops 3 residues short of the end of the CDR3; the missing end is completed from the germline J gene. This rearrangement joins TRBV7-6 to TRBJ2-2; 11 nucleotides line up with TRBD2. CDR1 and CDR2 (germline): SGHVS, FNYEAQ. CDR3 length: 13 amino acids. CDR3 loop: CASSLALAGGLFF. Incomplete CDR3 DNA: TGTGCCAGCAGCTTAGCTCTAGCGGGGGGG.

As to this clone: The sequence runs out 3 residues before the end of the CDR3; the remainder is reconstructed from the germline J gene. This chain uses TRBV5-1 with TRBJ1-2; D is possibly TRBD1 (5 bases). V lost 5 bases and J 5 bases, leaving 19 bases between the germline ends. The CDR3 covers 15 residues. Germline lookup yields CDR1 SGHRS and CDR2 YFSETQ. The DNA read from the CDR3 is TGCGCCAGCAGTAATAATCGACAGTCAATTTATGGC. Translating gives CASSNNRQSIYG. The CDR3 reads in full as CASSNNRQSIYGYTF. The full variable domain, rest sourced from reference TRBV5-1 and TRBJ1-2, is KAGVTQTPRYLIKTRGQQVTLSCSPISGHRSVSWYQQTPGQGLQFLFEYFSETQRNKGNFPGRFSGRQFSNSRSEMNVSTLELGDSALYLCASSNNRQSIYGYTFGSGTRLTVV.

This clone was found a few times. The read ends 3 residues shy of where the CDR3 ends; the end is completed using the germline J gene. The rearrangement joins TRBV6-2 or TRBV6-3 to TRBJ2-7; tentatively, D is TRBD1 (5 bases). V lost 2 bases and J 3 bases, leaving 8 bases between the germline ends. Germline loops: CDR1 MNHEY, CDR2 SVGEGT. CDR3 length equals 13 residues. The part of the CDR3 DNA that was read is TGTGCCAGCAGTTACGTGACAGTCTACGAG. Encoded protein: CASSYVTVYE. The complete CDR3 sequence is CASSYVTVYEQYF.

The sample holds a few counts of this clone. The read terminates 3 residues before the CDR3 end, so the remaining end is supplied by the germline J gene. The chain has TRBV7-2 and TRBJ2-2; D is ambiguous. Germline CDR1 is SGHTA and CDR2 is FQGNSA. V gave up 2 bases and J gave up 2 bases, with 3 bases separating them. This CDR3 is 13 amino acids long. This chain's CDR3 is CASSLSNTGELFF. CDR3 bases read: TGTGCCAGCAGCTTATCTAACACCGGGGAG.

Notes on this clone: Read data end 3 residues before the CDR3 end; the end is taken from the germline J gene. The chain combines TRBV19 with TRBJ2-5; D possibly corresponds to TRBD2 (6 bases). The CDR3 loop spans 14 amino acids. V lost 1 base and J lost 5, with 11 bases in between. Germline CDR1 and CDR2: LNHDA and SQIVND (reference sequence). The chain's CDR3 is CASSIGLVTETQYF. The DNA read from the CDR3 is TGTGCCAGTAGTATAGGACTAGTGACGGAGACC.

Remarks on this clone: The read terminates 3 residues before the CDR3 end, so the remaining end is supplied by the germline J gene. The chain is built from TRBV30 and TRBJ2-2, with 12 bases aligning to TRBD2. Germline V gene data show CDR1 as GTSNPN and CDR2 as SVGIG (reference sequence). J gave up 4 bases and V 4 bases, and 4 bases lay outside the gene matches. CDR3 length: 15 residues. CDR3 in amino acids: CAWNLAGGLTGELFF. The CDR3 DNA, read in part, is TGTGCCTGGAACCTAGCGGGGGGGCTCACCGGGGAG.

On this clone: The missing CDR3 end, 3 residues past where the read stops, is filled in from the germline J gene. The genes are TRBV20-1 and TRBJ1-2; the D is unclear. The CDR3 runs 13 residues. Germline values: CDR1 DFQATT, CDR2 SNEGSKA (reference sequence). V shed 2 bases and J shed 4 bases, with 11 bases lying between them. CDR3 DNA, as far as it was read: TGCAGTGCTAGAATCCCGGGGTTCTATGGC. Translated: CSARIPGFYG. The entire CDR3 reads CSARIPGFYGYTF.

This clone came up many times. The read ends 3 residues before the CDR3 terminus; that terminus is restored from the germline J gene. This chain links TRBV14 with TRBJ2-1, with D perhaps matching TRBD2 (6 bases). Looked up from germline, CDR1 is SGHDN and CDR2 is FVKESK. The CDR3 consists of 16 residues. Trimming cost V 4 bases and J 2 bases, with 15 bases left between them. The CDR3 sequence: CASSRPTGGAYNEQFF. The covered CDR3 bases are TGTGCCAGCAGCCGACCAACAGGAGGGGCCTACAATGAG.

Turning to this clone: Sequencing ends 3 residues short of the CDR3 end; the germline J gene provides the rest. V usage is TRBV6-2 or TRBV6-3 and J usage is TRBJ2-7; the D gene is possibly TRBD2 (6 bases). Germline assignment: CDR1 MNHEY and CDR2 SVGEGT. The CDR3 is made up of 12 amino acids. The germline V and J ends were trimmed by 8 bases and 0 bases, with 8 bases remaining between them. CDR3 in amino acids: CASGGSSYEQYF. The CDR3 bases that were read are TGTGCCAGCGGGGGGTCCTCCTACGAG.

In regard to this clone: The read ends 3 residues shy of where the CDR3 ends; the end is completed using the germline J gene. The chain joins TRBV7-9 to TRBJ1-2; 7 positions agree with TRBD1. The CDR3 length is 14 residues. The ends lost 0 bases at V and 4 bases at J; junction bases unmatched: 2. The V gene's germline CDR1 is SEHNR and CDR2 FQNEAQ (reference sequence). CDR3 region: CASSLAWDSYGYTF. The CDR3 DNA, read in part, is TGTGCCAGCAGCTTAGCCTGGGACAGCTATGGC.

Comments on this clone: Sequencing ends 3 residues short of the CDR3 end; the germline J gene provides the rest. The J gene is TRBJ1-2, the V gene TRBV7-2; D remains ambiguous. The V and J ends lost 1 base and 4 bases respectively, with 7 bases between them. The CDR3 covers 13 residues. From germline, CDR1 is SGHTA and CDR2 FQGNSA. The sequenced CDR3 bases are TGTGCCAGCAGCTTAGAACAGAGCTATGGC. Its translation is CASSLEQSYG. The full CDR3 protein reads CASSLEQSYGYTF. The full variable domain, its missing parts supplied by reference TRBV7-2 and TRBJ1-2, is GAGVSQSPSNKVTEKGKDVELRCDPISGHTALYWYRQSLGQGLEFLIYFQGNSAPDKSGLPSDRFSAERTGGSVSTLTIQRTQQEDSAVYLCASSLEQSYGYTFGSGTRLTVV.

This clone has more than one count but fewer than ten. The CDR3 end is not reached by the read, which stops 3 residues before it; the germline J gene fills it in. The V gene is TRBV7-6, the J gene TRBJ1-1; 7 nucleotides agree with TRBD1. The CDR3 loop spans 14 amino acids. Trimming removed 2 bases from V and 5 bases from J; junction bases left unmatched: 5. CDR1 and CDR2 from the germline V gene are SGHVS and FNYEAQ. CDR3 residues: CASSLTTGRTEAFF. The covered CDR3 bases are TGTGCCAGCAGCTTAACGACAGGGCGGACTGAA.

About this clone: The read ends 3 residues early relative to the CDR3; the germline J gene fills the gap. The chain couples TRBV19 to TRBJ2-1, with a tentative D call TRBD2 (6 bases). Deletions cut 5 bases from V and 5 bases from J, with 16 bases between. Germline V gene data show CDR1 as LNHDA and CDR2 as SQIVND (reference sequence). The CDR3 covers 15 residues. CDR3 amino acids: CASSPGTAGHNEQFF. CDR3 bases read: TGTGCCAGTAGTCCGGGAACGGCGGGGCACAATGAG.

This clone was detected only a few times. The missing CDR3 end, 3 residues past where the read stops, is filled in from the germline J gene. This sequence joins TRBV7-2 and TRBJ2-3; 9 nucleotides agree with TRBD1. This CDR3 is 15 amino acids long. Trimming at V came to 10 bases and at J to 2 bases, leaving 10 bases not matched to a gene. CDR1 and CDR2 (germline): SGHTA, FQGNSA. Here the CDR3 reads CATTTGGRNTDTQYF. The covered CDR3 bases are TGTGCCACCACCACAGGGGGCCGCAACACAGATACG.

Comment on this clone: The read halts 3 residues ahead of the CDR3 end, with the missing end drawn from the germline J gene. The rearrangement links TRBV5-1 to TRBJ1-1; possibly TRBD1 for D (5 bases). V was pared by 0 bases and J by 1 base, with 10 bases between. Germline V gene data show CDR1 as SGHRS and CDR2 as YFSETQ. The CDR3 runs 15 residues. CDR3: CASSLAVQGNTEAFF. CDR3 DNA (partial): TGCGCCAGCAGCTTGGCCGTTCAGGGGAACACTGAA.